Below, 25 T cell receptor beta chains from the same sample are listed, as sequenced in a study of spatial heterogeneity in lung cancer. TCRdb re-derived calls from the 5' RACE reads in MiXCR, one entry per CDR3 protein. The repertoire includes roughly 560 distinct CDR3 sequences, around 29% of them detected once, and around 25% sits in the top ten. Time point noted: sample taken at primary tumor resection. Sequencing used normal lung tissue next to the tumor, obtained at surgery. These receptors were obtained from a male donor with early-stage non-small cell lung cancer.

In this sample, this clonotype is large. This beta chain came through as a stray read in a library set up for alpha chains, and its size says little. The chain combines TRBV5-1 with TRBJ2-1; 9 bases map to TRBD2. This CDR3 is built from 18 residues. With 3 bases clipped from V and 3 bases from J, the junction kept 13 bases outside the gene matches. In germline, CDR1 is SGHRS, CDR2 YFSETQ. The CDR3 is CASSYGTVSGRVYNEQFF. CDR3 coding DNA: TGCGCCAGCAGCTACGGGACGGTTAGCGGGAGAGTCTACAATGAGCAGTTCTTC.

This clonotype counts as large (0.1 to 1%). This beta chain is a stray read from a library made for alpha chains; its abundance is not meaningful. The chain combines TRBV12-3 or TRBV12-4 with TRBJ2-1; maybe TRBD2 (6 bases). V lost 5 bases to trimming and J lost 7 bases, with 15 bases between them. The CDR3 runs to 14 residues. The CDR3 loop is CASSSIIGGNEQFF. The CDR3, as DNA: TGTGCCAGCAGTAGCATCATCGGAGGGAATGAGCAGTTCTTC.

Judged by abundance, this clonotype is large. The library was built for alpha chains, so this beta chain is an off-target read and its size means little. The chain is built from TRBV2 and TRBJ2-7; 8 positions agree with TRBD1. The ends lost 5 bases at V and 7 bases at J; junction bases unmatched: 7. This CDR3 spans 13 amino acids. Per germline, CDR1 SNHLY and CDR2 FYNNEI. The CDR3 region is CASSRFRGREQYF. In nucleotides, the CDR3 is TGTGCCAGCAGTCGATTCAGGGGGCGTGAGCAGTACTTC.

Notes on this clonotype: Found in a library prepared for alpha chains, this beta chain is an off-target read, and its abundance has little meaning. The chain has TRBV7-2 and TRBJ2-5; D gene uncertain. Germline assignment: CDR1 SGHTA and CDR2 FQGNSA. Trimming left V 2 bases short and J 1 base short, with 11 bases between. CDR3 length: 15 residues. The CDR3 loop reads CASSLSVLVQETQYF. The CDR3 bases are TGTGCCAGCAGCTTATCTGTTCTAGTCCAAGAGACCCAGTACTTC. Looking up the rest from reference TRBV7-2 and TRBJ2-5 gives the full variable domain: GAGVSQSPSNKVTEKGKDVELRCDPISGHTALYWYRQSLGQGLEFLIYFQGNSAPDKSGLPSDRFSAERTGGSVSTLTIQRTQQEDSAVYLCASSLSVLVQETQYFGPGTRLLVL.

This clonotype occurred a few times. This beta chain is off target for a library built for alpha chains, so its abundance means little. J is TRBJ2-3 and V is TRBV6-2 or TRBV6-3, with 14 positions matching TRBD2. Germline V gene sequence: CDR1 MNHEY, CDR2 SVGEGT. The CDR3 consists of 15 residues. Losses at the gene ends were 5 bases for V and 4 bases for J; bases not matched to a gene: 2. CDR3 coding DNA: TGTGCCAGCAGTAAGACTAGCGGGGGGGCAGATACGCAGTATTTT. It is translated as CASSKTSGGADTQYF.

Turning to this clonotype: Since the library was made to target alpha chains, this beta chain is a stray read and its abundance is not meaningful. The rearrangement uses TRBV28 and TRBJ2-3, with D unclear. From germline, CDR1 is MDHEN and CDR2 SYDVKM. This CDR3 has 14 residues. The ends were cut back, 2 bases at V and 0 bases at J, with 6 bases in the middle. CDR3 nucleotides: TGTGCCAGCAGTTTACTGATCAGCACAGATACGCAGTATTTT. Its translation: CASSLLISTDTQYF.

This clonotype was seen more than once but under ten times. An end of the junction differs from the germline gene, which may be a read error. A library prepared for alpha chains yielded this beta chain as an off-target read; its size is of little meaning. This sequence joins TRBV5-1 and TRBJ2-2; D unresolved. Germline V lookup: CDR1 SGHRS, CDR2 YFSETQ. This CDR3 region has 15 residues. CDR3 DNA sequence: TGCGCCTCCCAGCTTGGATCGAGGAACCCCGGGGAGCTGTTTTTT. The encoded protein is CASQLGSRNPGELFF.

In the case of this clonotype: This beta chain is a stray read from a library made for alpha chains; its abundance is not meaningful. The CDR3 DNA sequence: TGTGCCAGCAGCGACAATGAGCAGTTCTTC. It encodes CASSDNEQFF. V and J are TRBV9 and TRBJ2-1, with unresolved D. The V end lost 3 bases, the J end lost 5 bases, and 0 bases lay between the germline ends. The CDR3 is 10 amino acids. Germline CDR1 is SGDLS and CDR2 is YYNGEE.

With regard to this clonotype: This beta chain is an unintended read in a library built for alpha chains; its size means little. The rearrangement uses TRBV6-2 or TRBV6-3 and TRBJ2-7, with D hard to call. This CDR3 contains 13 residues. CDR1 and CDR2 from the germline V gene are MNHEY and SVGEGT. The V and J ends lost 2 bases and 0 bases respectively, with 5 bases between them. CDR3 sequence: CASSYAASYEQYF. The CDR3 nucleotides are TGTGCCAGCAGTTACGCGGCCTCCTACGAGCAGTACTTC.

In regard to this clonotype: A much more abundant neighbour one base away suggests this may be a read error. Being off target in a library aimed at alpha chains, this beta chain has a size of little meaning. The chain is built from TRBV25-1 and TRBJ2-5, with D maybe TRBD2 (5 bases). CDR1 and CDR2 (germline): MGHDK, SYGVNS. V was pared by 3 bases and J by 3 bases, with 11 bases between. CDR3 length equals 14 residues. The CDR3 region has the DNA TGTGCCAGCAGTGAGTCGGGGAACAAAGAGACCCAGTACTTC. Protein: CASSESGNKETQYF.

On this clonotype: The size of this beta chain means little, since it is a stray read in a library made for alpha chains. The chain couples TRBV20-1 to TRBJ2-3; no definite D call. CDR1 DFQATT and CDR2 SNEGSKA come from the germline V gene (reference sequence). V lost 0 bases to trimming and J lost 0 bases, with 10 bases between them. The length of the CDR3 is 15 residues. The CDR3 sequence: CSARDREFSTDTQYF. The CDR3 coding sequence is TGCAGTGCTAGAGATCGAGAGTTTAGCACAGATACGCAGTATTTT.

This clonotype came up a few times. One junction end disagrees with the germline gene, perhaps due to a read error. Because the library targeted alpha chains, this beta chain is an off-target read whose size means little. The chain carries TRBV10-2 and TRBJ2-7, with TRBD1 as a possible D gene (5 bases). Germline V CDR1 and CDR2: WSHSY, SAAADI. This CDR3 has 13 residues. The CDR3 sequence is CASSDFGQGRCFF. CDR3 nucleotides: TGCGCCAGCAGTGATTTCGGGCAGGGTCGATGCTTCTTC.

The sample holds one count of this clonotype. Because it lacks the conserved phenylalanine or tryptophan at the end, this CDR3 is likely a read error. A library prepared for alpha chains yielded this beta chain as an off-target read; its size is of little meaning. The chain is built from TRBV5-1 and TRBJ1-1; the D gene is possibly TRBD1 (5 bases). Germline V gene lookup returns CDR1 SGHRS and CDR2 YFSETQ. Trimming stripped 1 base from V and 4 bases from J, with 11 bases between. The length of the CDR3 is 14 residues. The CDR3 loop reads CASSLNSGSTEAFS. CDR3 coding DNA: TGCGCCAGCAGCTTGAACTCAGGGAGCACTGAAGCTTTCTCT.

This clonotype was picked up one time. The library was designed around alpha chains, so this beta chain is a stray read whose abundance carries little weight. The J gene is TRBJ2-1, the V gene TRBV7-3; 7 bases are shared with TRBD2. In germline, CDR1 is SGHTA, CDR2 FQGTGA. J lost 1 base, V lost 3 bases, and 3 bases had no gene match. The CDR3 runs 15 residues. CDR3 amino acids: CASSFLAESYNEQFF. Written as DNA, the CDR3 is TGTGCCAGCAGCTTCCTAGCGGAATCCTACAATGAGCAGTTCTTC.

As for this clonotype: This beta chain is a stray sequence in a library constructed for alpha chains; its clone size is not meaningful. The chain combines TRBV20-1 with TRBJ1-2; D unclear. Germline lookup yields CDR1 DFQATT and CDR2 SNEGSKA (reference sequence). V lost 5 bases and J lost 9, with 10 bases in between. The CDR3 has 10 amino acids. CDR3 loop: CSAPWKSYTF. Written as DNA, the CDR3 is TGCAGTGCTCCATGGAAGAGCTACACCTTC.

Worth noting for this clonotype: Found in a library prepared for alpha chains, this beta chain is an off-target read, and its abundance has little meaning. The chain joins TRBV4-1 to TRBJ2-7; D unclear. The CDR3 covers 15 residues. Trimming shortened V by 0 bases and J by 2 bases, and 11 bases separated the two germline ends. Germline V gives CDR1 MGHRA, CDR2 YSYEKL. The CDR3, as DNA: TGCGCCAGCAGCCAAGACTGGGCAGTCGCCTACGAGCAGTACTTC. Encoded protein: CASSQDWAVAYEQYF.

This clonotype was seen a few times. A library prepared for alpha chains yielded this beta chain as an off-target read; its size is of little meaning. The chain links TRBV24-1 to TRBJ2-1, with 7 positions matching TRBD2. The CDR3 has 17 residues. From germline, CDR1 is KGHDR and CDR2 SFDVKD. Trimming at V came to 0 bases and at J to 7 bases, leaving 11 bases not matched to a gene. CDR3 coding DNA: TGTGCCACCAGTGATTTGAAGGCAGGGAGGGCGGTTAATGAGCAGTTCTTC. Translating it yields CATSDLKAGRAVNEQFF.

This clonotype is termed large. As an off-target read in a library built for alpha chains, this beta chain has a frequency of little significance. DNA for the CDR3: TGTGCCAGCAGCGTAGTTGGGAGCTCGGGAACCGGGGAGCTGTTTTTT. Translation gives CASSVVGSSGTGELFF. The V and J genes are TRBV9 and TRBJ2-2, with TRBD2 as a possible D gene (5 bases). Trimming removed 0 bases at V and 5 bases at J, with 14 bases between. Germline CDR1 reads SGDLS; CDR2 reads YYNGEE. The CDR3 totals 16 residues.

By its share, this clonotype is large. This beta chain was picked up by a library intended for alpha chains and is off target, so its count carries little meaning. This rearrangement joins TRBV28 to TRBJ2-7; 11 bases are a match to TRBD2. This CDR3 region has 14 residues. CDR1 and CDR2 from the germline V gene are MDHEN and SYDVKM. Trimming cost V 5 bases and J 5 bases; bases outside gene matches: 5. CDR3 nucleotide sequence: TGTGCCAGCAGTCTGCTTAGCGGGAGGGACGAGCAGTACTTC. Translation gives CASSLLSGRDEQYF.

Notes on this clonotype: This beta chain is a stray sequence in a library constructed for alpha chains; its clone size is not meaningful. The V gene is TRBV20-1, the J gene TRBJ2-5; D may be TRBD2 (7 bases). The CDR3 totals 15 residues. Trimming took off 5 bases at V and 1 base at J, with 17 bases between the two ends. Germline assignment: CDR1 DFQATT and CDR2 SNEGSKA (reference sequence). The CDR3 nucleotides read TGCAGTGCTTGTCTACTCGGGGGGCTCCAAGAGACCCAGTACTTC. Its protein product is CSACLLGGLQETQYF.

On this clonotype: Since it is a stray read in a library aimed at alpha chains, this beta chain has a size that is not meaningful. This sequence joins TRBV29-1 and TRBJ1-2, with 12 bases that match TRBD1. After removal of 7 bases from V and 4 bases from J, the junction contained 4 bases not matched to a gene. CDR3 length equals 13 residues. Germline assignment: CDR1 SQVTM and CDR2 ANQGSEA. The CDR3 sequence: CSAGDRGPYGYTF. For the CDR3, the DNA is TGCAGCGCCGGGGACAGGGGGCCCTATGGCTACACCTTC.

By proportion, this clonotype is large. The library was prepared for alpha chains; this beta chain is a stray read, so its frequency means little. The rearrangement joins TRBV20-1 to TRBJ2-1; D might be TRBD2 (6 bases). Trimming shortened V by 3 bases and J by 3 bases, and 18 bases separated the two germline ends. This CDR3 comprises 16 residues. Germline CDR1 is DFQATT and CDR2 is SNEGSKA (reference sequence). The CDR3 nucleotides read TGCAGTGCTAGCTCACCGACTAGAGGGGTCTACAATGAGCAGTTCTTC. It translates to CSASSPTRGVYNEQFF.

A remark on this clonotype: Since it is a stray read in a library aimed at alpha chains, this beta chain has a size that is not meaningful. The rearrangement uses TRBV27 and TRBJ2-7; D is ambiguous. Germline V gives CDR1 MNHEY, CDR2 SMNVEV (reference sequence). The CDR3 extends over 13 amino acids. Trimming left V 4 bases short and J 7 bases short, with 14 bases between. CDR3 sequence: CASSSTAAGEQYF. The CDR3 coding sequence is TGTGCCAGCAGTTCGACCGCAGCCGGGGAGCAGTACTTC.

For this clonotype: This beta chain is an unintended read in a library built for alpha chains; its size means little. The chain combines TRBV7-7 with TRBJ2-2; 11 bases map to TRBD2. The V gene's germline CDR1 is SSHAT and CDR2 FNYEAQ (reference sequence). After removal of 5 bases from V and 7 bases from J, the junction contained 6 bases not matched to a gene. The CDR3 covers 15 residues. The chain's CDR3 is CASSVLAGGSGELFF. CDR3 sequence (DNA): TGTGCCAGCAGCGTTCTAGCGGGAGGAAGCGGGGAGCTGTTTTTT.

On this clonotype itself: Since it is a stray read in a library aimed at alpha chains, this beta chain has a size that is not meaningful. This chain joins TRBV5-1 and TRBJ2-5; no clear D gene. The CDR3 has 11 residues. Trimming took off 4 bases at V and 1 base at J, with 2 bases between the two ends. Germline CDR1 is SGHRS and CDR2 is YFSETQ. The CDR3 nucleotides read TGCGCCAGCAGCCTCCAAGAGACCCAGTACTTC. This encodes CASSLQETQYF.